The 21 T cell receptor beta chains given below trace back to one sample, sequenced in a study of neoadjuvant anti-PD-1 for oral cavity cancer. Sequenced by immunoSEQ multiplex PCR; TCRdb stores in-frame clones only, minus some. The sample yields more than 11,000 clones, around 82% seen once. Time point described: after neoadjuvant nivolumab, at surgical resection. Specimen: PBMCs, collected after nivolumab (anti-PD-1) treatment. The receptors were sampled from a person aged 35-79 years with oral cavity squamous cell carcinoma.

The chain employs TRBV27 and TRBJ2-7; 9 bases fit TRBD1. V gave up 6 bases and J gave up 2 bases; unmatched junction bases: 5. This CDR3 region has 14 residues. Germline loops: CDR1 MNHEY, CDR2 SMNVEV (reference sequence). This CDR3 reads CASSWGQGTYEQYF. The CDR3 DNA reads as TGTGCCAGCAGCTGGGGACAGGGAACCTACGAGCAGTACTTC.

This clone was recorded a few times. The chain has TRBV19 and TRBJ1-1; D is unclear. CDR1 is LNHDA and CDR2 is SQIVND in the germline V gene (reference sequence). V was pared by 9 bases and J by 4 bases, with 24 bases between. The CDR3 covers 16 residues. CDR3 DNA sequence: TGTGCCAGCCCCCCTTCTGGCGTTGGGGAATCCACTGAAGCTTTCTTT. Its translation is CASPPSGVGESTEAFF.

V is TRBV6-5 and J is TRBJ2-1; D gene uncertain. V shed 6 bases and J shed 0 bases, with 3 bases lying between them. This CDR3 region has 12 residues. Germline V gene lookup returns CDR1 MNHEY and CDR2 SVGAGI. The CDR3 nucleotides are TGTGCCAGCAGACCCTCCTACAATGAGCAGTTCTTC. It translates to CASRPSYNEQFF.

The rearrangement uses TRBV2 and TRBJ2-2; 11 nucleotides align to TRBD1. The V gene's germline CDR1 is SNHLY and CDR2 FYNNEI. V lost 8 bases, J lost 6 bases, and 17 bases stayed unmatched. The CDR3 covers 18 residues. The CDR3 nucleotides are TGTGCCAGCGGGGATTCCGGGACAGGGGGAATGTGGGCCGGGGAGCTGTTTTTT. This translates into CASGDSGTGGMWAGELFF. The full variable domain, in which reference TRBV2 and TRBJ2-2 provide the parts outside the CDR3, is EPEVTQTPSHQVTQMGQEVILRCVPISNHLYFYWYRQILGQKVEFLVSFYNNEISEKSEIFDDQFSVERPDGSNFTLKIRSTKLEDSAMYFCASGDSGTGGMWAGELFFGEGSRLTVL.

The chain is built from TRBV6-1 and TRBJ1-4, with D possibly being TRBD1 (5 bases). From germline, CDR1 is MNHNS and CDR2 SASEGT. Trimming pared 0 bases from V and 8 bases from J, leaving 16 bases between. The CDR3 is made up of 16 amino acids. DNA for the CDR3: TGTGCCAGCAGTGAAGCCCCCCCGGGGGTGGGGGAAAAACTGTTTTTT. It codes for CASSEAPPGVGEKLFF.

This chain connects TRBV2 to TRBJ1-5; D remains ambiguous. Germline CDR1 and CDR2: SNHLY and FYNNEI. V lost 4 bases and J 5 bases, leaving 3 bases between the germline ends. The CDR3 totals 11 residues. The CDR3 bases are TGTGCCAGCAGTGTAGATCAGCCCCAGCATTTT. It yields the protein CASSVDQPQHF.

The genes are TRBV7-2 and TRBJ1-5, with D hard to call. The CDR3 length is 14 residues. With 0 bases removed from V and 7 bases from J, the gap between germline ends came to 10 bases. The V gene's germline CDR1 is SGHTA and CDR2 FQGNSA. This chain's CDR3 is CASSLASYGQPQHF. The CDR3 DNA follows: TGTGCCAGCAGCTTAGCGAGTTACGGACAGCCCCAGCATTTT.

The rearrangement uses TRBV9 and TRBJ1-1; no definite D call. The CDR3 is 15 amino acids. CDR1 SGDLS and CDR2 YYNGEE come from the germline V gene. Trimming pared 4 bases from V and 1 base from J, leaving 14 bases between. The CDR3 nucleotides are TGTGCCAGCAGCACCCATCCCATGGCGAACACTGAAGCTTTCTTT. Translating gives CASSTHPMANTEAFF.

This chain links TRBV12-2 with TRBJ2-3; the D call of TRBD2 is as the table states it, not checked on the DNA. TRBV12-2 is classified as a pseudogene. CDR3 length equals 15 residues. The CDR3: CASLLPSIGTDTQYF. CDR3 bases: TGTGCAAGTCTCCTACCTAGCATAGGTACAGATACGCAGTATTTT.

The rearrangement joins TRBV5-1 to TRBJ1-1; D call uncertain. V shed 0 bases and J shed 1 base, with 10 bases lying between them. Germline V lookup: CDR1 SGHRS, CDR2 YFSETQ. The CDR3 is made up of 15 amino acids. This chain's CDR3 is CASSLVAGTNTEAFF. The CDR3 nucleotides read TGCGCCAGCAGCTTGGTAGCCGGAACGAACACTGAAGCTTTCTTT.

This clone was recorded once. The V and J genes are TRBV9 and TRBJ1-3, with 8 bases matching TRBD1. Germline V lookup: CDR1 SGDLS, CDR2 YYNGEE. The CDR3 totals 16 residues. The J segment lost 2 bases and the V segment lost 3 bases, leaving 7 bases of the junction unmatched. The CDR3 DNA is TGTGCCAGCAGCGCCACCCTCAGGGGGCCTGGAAACACCATATATTTT. Translating gives CASSATLRGPGNTIYF.

This chain links TRBV27 with TRBJ1-6, with 9 bases aligning to TRBD1. The CDR3 has 15 residues. V lost 2 bases and J lost 7; bases outside the gene matches: 3. Germline CDR1 is MNHEY and CDR2 is SMNVEV (reference sequence). This chain's CDR3 is CASSLTGTGNSPLHF. DNA of the CDR3: TGTGCCAGCAGTTTAACCGGGACAGGGAATTCACCCCTCCACTTT.

This chain joins TRBV7-9 and TRBJ2-2, with D possibly matching TRBD1 (5 bases). This CDR3 is 16 amino acids long. V was pared by 5 bases and J by 4 bases, with 17 bases between. Germline V gene lookup returns CDR1 SEHNR and CDR2 FQNEAQ (reference sequence). CDR3 DNA: TGTGCCAGCAGCCCCCCTTTCCGGACAAGCACCGGGGAGCTGTTTTTT. Its protein product is CASSPPFRTSTGELFF.

The chain uses TRBV2 and TRBJ1-1; tentatively, D is TRBD1 (6 bases). Germline V gives CDR1 SNHLY, CDR2 FYNNEI. The length of the CDR3 is 13 residues. The ends were cut back, 7 bases at V and 1 base at J, with 10 bases in the middle. CDR3 sequence: CASNTGTNTEAFF. The CDR3 nucleotides read TGTGCCAGCAATACAGGGACGAACACTGAAGCTTTCTTT.

V is TRBV10-1 and J is TRBJ2-1, with D possibly being TRBD1 (6 bases). The CDR3 is 13 amino acids. Germline V gene sequence: CDR1 WNHNN, CDR2 SYGVQD (reference sequence). Trimming shortened V by 7 bases and J by 7 bases, and 14 bases separated the two germline ends. The CDR3 DNA reads TGCGCCAGCACCTCCGGGACAACAAATGAGCAGTTCTTC. The encoded protein is CASTSGTTNEQFF.

The V call is TRBV28, the J call TRBJ2-5; D gene unclear. The V gene's germline CDR1 is MDHEN and CDR2 SYDVKM. The CDR3 loop spans 14 amino acids. Trimming took 3 bases from V and 1 from J, leaving 9 bases between them. The CDR3 DNA reads as TGTGCCAGCAGTTTGGGGTACAGCCAAGAGACCCAGTACTTC. It is translated as CASSLGYSQETQYF.

This clone was seen more than once but under ten times. The chain carries TRBV5-1 and TRBJ2-6, with a possible D match to TRBD1 (6 bases). Trimming took 0 bases from V and 3 from J, leaving 10 bases between them. The CDR3 spans 16 residues. Per germline, CDR1 SGHRS and CDR2 YFSETQ. The CDR3 loop is CASSLATGFGANVLTF. CDR3 sequence (DNA): TGCGCCAGCAGCTTGGCCACAGGGTTTGGGGCCAACGTCCTGACTTTC.

The chain carries TRBV7-3 and TRBJ2-1, with 8 bases lining up with TRBD2. The CDR3 has 16 amino acids. Germline V gene lookup returns CDR1 SGHTA and CDR2 FQGTGA. The ends lost 5 bases at V and 8 bases at J; junction bases unmatched: 14. The CDR3 protein is CASSHPSGLNRDEQFF. CDR3 sequence (DNA): TGTGCCAGCAGCCACCCTAGCGGGCTTAACAGGGATGAGCAGTTCTTC.

This chain joins TRBV9 and TRBJ2-1; 7 bases agree with TRBD1. This CDR3 has 14 residues. In germline, CDR1 is SGDLS, CDR2 YYNGEE. With 2 bases clipped from V and 8 bases from J, the junction kept 7 bases outside the gene matches. The CDR3 bases are TGTGCCAGCAGCGTGTCTCAGGGGGTCGATGAGCAGTTCTTC. This sequence encodes CASSVSQGVDEQFF.

This chain links TRBV5-1 with TRBJ1-1, with a tentative D call TRBD1 (6 bases). The germline gives CDR1 SGHRS, CDR2 YFSETQ. CDR3 length: 15 amino acids. V lost 4 bases, J lost 0 bases, and 13 bases lay in between. The DNA for the CDR3 is TGCGCCAGCAGCGTAACCGGGACATTGAACACTGAAGCTTTCTTT. Translation: CASSVTGTLNTEAFF.

The chain employs TRBV6-4 and TRBJ2-3; D not resolved. Looked up from germline, CDR1 is MRHNA and CDR2 is SNTAGT. Deletions cut 0 bases from V and 2 bases from J, with 12 bases between. The CDR3 is made up of 16 amino acids. CDR3 nucleotide sequence: TGTGCCAGCAGTGACTCGATAGGCAGGAACACAGATACGCAGTATTTT. Protein: CASSDSIGRNTDTQYF.